The T cell receptor beta chain described here comes from a study of T cell changes during pregnancy in multiple sclerosis. TCRdb's table, derived via immunoSEQ multiplex PCR, lists solely in-frame clones and lacks some. Counted here are 90,000 to 120,000 clones, about nine tenths occurring once; the ten biggest clones make up less than 0.85%. This CDR3 contains 12 residues. V was trimmed by 3 bases and J by 13 bases, leaving 15 bases between them. The germline V gene has CDR1 KGHSH and CDR2 LQKENI. The sequences come from peripheral blood, collected in the third trimester of pregnancy. The origin of this receptor is a female donor in good health, enrolled as a control in a pregnancy study. The chain employs TRBV18 and TRBJ1-2; D may be TRBD1 (5 bases). The CDR3 coding sequence is TGTGCCAGCTCACCCCAGGGTAAATCTTCCACCTTC. Translating it yields CASSPQGKSSTF.